Shown below are 17 T cell receptor beta chains from a single sample sequenced in a study of shared clonotypes between healthy human individuals. TCRdb's copy holds only in-frame clones and misses some; the assay was immunoSEQ multiplex PCR. The sample lists a few million clones, approximately 90% occurring once. Sequences were obtained from naive CD4+ T cells sorted from blood. The subset was: CD45RA+ positively selected. These receptors came from a man between 18 and 29 years old in good health.

J is TRBJ2-7 and V is TRBV5-1; D is undetermined. This CDR3 has 16 amino acids. V lost 0 bases to trimming and J lost 0 bases, with 13 bases between them. Germline V CDR1 and CDR2: SGHRS, YFSETQ. The CDR3 loop is CASSLVVGTVSYEQYF. The CDR3 nucleotides read TGCGCCAGCAGCTTGGTAGTAGGTACAGTCTCCTACGAGCAGTACTTC.

The chain employs TRBV5-1 and TRBJ1-5, with no clear D. This CDR3 region has 15 residues. Looked up from germline, CDR1 is SGHRS and CDR2 is YFSETQ. The V and J ends lost 4 bases and 0 bases respectively, with 11 bases between them. The CDR3 bases are TGCGCCAGCAGCGCGGGGTCCAATAGCAATCAGCCCCAGCATTTT. Its protein is CASSAGSNSNQPQHF.

This chain connects TRBV6-1 to TRBJ1-2; D may be TRBD1 (6 bases). This CDR3 has 13 amino acids. Germline V gives CDR1 MNHNS, CDR2 SASEGT. V was cut by 7 bases and J by 4 bases, with 13 bases left in between. The CDR3 coding sequence is TGTGCCAGCACGAGGGGGGGATCCTATGGCTACACCTTC. Its translation is CASTRGGSYGYTF.

This chain links TRBV7-2 with TRBJ2-7, with D perhaps TRBD1 (5 bases). Trimming removed 4 bases from V and 0 bases from J, with 10 bases in between. The CDR3 is 14 residues long. From germline, CDR1 is SGHTA and CDR2 FQGNSA. The CDR3 DNA reads TGTGCCAGCAGCTATGACAGATACTCCTACGAGCAGTACTTC. This gives the protein CASSYDRYSYEQYF.

V usage is TRBV4-1 and J usage is TRBJ2-5, with 11 bases identical to TRBD2. This CDR3 spans 16 amino acids. The V segment lost 4 bases and the J segment 5 bases; nucleotides outside the gene matches: 9. Germline-derived CDR1 and CDR2 are MGHRA and YSYEKL. The CDR3 bases are TGCGCCAGCAGCCCGTATATAGCGGGGGGGCGCGAGACCCAGTACTTC. Its translation is CASSPYIAGGRETQYF.

The V and J genes are TRBV6-5 and TRBJ2-7; 11 positions agree with TRBD2. The CDR3 consists of 15 residues. V lost 5 bases and J lost 2; bases outside the gene matches: 5. CDR1 MNHEY and CDR2 SVGAGI come from the germline V gene. The CDR3 DNA is TGTGCCAGCAGTCCGGGACTAGCGGTAACCTACGAGCAGTACTTC. Encoded protein: CASSPGLAVTYEQYF.

The chain couples TRBV28 to TRBJ1-5; D ambiguous. CDR3 length equals 15 residues. Trimming stripped 6 bases from V and 0 bases from J, with 12 bases between. Germline CDR1 reads MDHEN; CDR2 reads SYDVKM. The chain's CDR3 is CASSLPRHSNQPQHF. In DNA, the CDR3 is TGTGCCAGCAGCCTCCCACGGCATAGCAATCAGCCCCAGCATTTT.

The chain employs TRBV5-4 and TRBJ2-7; 9 bases match TRBD1. V dropped 3 bases and J dropped 7; count of bases not matched to a gene: 11. CDR1 and CDR2 from the germline V gene are SGHNT and YYREEE (reference sequence). The CDR3 is made up of 15 amino acids. As DNA, the CDR3 is TGTGCCAGCAGCTATCAGACAGGGGGTCCGCGGGAGCAGTACTTC. Encoded protein: CASSYQTGGPREQYF.

The chain combines TRBV15 with TRBJ1-1; maybe TRBD1 (6 bases). Germline CDR1 reads LNHNV; CDR2 reads YYDKDF (reference sequence). CDR3 size: 17 residues. The V end lost 0 bases, the J end lost 1 base, and 15 bases lay between the germline ends. CDR3 amino acids: CATSRDQVGAENTEAFF. CDR3 DNA sequence: TGTGCCACCAGCAGAGATCAGGTGGGGGCCGAGAACACTGAAGCTTTCTTT.

V gene TRBV12-5 combines with J gene TRBJ2-4, with 7 bases aligning to TRBD1. The CDR3 has 17 amino acids. CDR1 LGHNT and CDR2 FRNRAP come from the germline V gene. After removal of 0 bases from V and 2 bases from J, the junction contained 7 bases not matched to a gene. The CDR3 DNA sequence: TGTGCTAGTGGTTTGGTAGAGACAGGGTCTCCCAAAAACATTCAGTACTTC. It is translated as CASGLVETGSPKNIQYF. The variable domain in full, with the rest retrieved from reference TRBV12-5 and TRBJ2-4, is DARVTQTPRHKVTEMGQEVTMRCQPILGHNTVFWYRQTMMQGLELLAYFRNRAPLDDSGMPKDRFSAEMPDATLATLKIQPSEPRDSAVYFCASGLVETGSPKNIQYFGAGTRLSVL.

The rearrangement joins TRBV9 to TRBJ2-1, with 8 positions matching TRBD2. This CDR3 is 17 amino acids long. CDR1 SGDLS and CDR2 YYNGEE come from the germline V gene. Trimming cost V 1 base and J 0 bases; bases outside gene matches: 6. The CDR3 region has the DNA TGTGCCAGCAGCGTATCATTAGCGGGGAGCTCCTACAATGAGCAGTTCTTC. This sequence encodes CASSVSLAGSSYNEQFF. The full variable domain, with the rest looked up from reference TRBV9 and TRBJ2-1, is DSGVTQTPKHLITATGQRVTLRCSPRSGDLSVYWYQQSLDQGLQFLIQYYNGEERAKGNILERFSAQQFPDLHSELNLSSLELGDSALYFCASSVSLAGSSYNEQFFGPGTRLTVL.

A note on this clone: Within the sample, other DNA sequences also encode this same CDR3. This chain joins TRBV28 and TRBJ1-5; D is perhaps TRBD1 (6 bases). Germline values: CDR1 MDHEN, CDR2 SYDVKM. V was pared by 7 bases and J by 2 bases, with 15 bases between. The CDR3 contains 15 residues. CDR3 DNA: TGTGCCAGCACTCGGGGGGGCGCGGGCAATCAGCCCCAGCATTTT. Translated: CASTRGGAGNQPQHF.

The chain carries TRBV25-1 and TRBJ2-5; tentatively, D is TRBD2 (6 bases). CDR1 and CDR2 from the germline V gene are MGHDK and SYGVNS. The length of the CDR3 is 14 residues. V was cut by 7 bases and J by 1 base, with 13 bases left in between. The DNA of the CDR3 is TGTGCCAGCACCGCTAGCGCCCTCCAAGAGACCCAGTACTTC. Translation gives CASTASALQETQYF.

This CDR3 reads CASSDRAQPQHF. DNA of the CDR3: TGTGCCAGCAGCGACAGGGCACAGCCCCAGCATTTT. The rearrangement links TRBV7-2 to TRBJ1-5, with TRBD1 matching over 7 bases. CDR1 and CDR2 from the germline V gene are SGHTA and FQGNSA. The CDR3 totals 12 residues. Losses at the gene ends were 5 bases for V and 7 bases for J; bases not matched to a gene: 2.

This sequence joins TRBV5-1 and TRBJ1-2, with TRBD1 identical over 9 bases. Germline V lookup: CDR1 SGHRS, CDR2 YFSETQ. This CDR3 is built from 14 residues. J lost 2 bases, V lost 3 bases, and 2 bases had no gene match. The CDR3: CASSSQGANYGYTF. As DNA, the CDR3 is TGCGCCAGCAGCTCACAGGGGGCGAACTATGGCTACACCTTC.

The chain joins TRBV28 to TRBJ2-2, with D perhaps TRBD2 (5 bases). V was pared by 7 bases and J by 1 base, with 25 bases between. Germline lookup yields CDR1 MDHEN and CDR2 SYDVKM. This CDR3 has 19 amino acids. CDR3 residues: CASNLGGYTFRGNTGELFF. CDR3 in DNA: TGTGCCAGCAACCTGGGCGGGTATACATTTCGTGGGAACACCGGGGAGCTGTTTTTT. The full variable domain, rest sourced from reference TRBV28 and TRBJ2-2, is DVKVTQSSRYLVKRTGEKVFLECVQDMDHENMFWYRQDPGLGLRLIYFSYDVKMKEKGDIPEGYSVSREKKERFSLILESASTNQTSMYLCASNLGGYTFRGNTGELFFGEGSRLTVL.

The chain recombines TRBV6-5 with TRBJ1-4; 9 nucleotides match TRBD1. J gave up 8 bases and V 0 bases, and 7 bases lay outside the gene matches. Per the germline V gene, CDR1 is MNHEY and CDR2 is SVGAGI. CDR3 size: 16 residues. The CDR3 is CASSYSGTGLGEKLFF. CDR3 sequence (DNA): TGTGCCAGCAGTTACTCCGGGACAGGGCTTGGCGAAAAACTGTTTTTT.